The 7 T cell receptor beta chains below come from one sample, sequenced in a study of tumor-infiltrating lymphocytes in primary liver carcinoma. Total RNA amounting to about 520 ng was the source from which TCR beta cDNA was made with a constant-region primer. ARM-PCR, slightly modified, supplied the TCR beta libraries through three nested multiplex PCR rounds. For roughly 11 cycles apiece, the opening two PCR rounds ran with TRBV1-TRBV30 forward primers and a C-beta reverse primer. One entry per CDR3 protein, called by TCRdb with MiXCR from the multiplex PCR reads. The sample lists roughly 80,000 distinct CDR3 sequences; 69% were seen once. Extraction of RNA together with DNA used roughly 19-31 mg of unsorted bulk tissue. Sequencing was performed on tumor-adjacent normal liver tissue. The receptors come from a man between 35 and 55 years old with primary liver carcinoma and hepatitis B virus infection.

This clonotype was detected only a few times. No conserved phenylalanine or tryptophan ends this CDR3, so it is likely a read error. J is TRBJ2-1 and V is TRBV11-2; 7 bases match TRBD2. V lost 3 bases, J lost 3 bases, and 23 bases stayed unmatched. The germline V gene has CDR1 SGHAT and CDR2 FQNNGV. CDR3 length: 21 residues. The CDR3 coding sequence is TGTGCCAGCAGCTTCAAGCATGGGTTGGGGCGGGAGTGGTGGAACTACAATGAGCAGTTCCTA. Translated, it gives CASSFKHGLGREWWNYNEQFL.

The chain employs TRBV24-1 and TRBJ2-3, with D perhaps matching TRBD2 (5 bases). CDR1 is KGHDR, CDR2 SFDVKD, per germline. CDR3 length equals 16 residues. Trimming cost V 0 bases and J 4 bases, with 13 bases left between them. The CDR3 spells CATSDLSSARPDTQYF. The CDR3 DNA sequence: TGTGCCACCAGTGATTTGAGTAGCGCCCGGCCAGATACGCAGTATTTT.

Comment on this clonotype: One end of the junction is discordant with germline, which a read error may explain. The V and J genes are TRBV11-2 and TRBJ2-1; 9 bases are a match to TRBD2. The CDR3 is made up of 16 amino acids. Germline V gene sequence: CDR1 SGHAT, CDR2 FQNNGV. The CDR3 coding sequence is TGCACCAGCAGCATAGAGCTCCTAGCGGGAATGAATGAGCGGTTCTTC. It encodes CTSSIELLAGMNERFF.

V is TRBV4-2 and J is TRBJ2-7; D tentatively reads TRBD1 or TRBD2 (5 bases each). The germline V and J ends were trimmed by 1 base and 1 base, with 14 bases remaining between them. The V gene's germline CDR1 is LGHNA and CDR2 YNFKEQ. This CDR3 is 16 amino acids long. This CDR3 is CASSQAASRASYEQYF. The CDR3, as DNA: TGTGCCAGCAGCCAAGCAGCTAGCAGGGCTTCCTACGAGCAGTACTTC.

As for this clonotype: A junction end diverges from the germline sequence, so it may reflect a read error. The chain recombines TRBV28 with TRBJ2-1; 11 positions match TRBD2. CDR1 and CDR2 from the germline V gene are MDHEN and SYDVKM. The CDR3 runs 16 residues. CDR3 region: CANSLRTSGLYNEQFF. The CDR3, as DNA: TGTGCCAACAGTCTACGGACTAGCGGGCTGTACAATGAGCAGTTCTTC. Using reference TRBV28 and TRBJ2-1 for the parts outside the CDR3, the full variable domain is DVKVTQSSRYLVKRTGEKVFLECVQDMDHENMFWYRQDPGLGLRLIYFSYDVKMKEKGDIPEGYSVSREKKERFSLILESASTNQTSMYLCANSLRTSGLYNEQFFGPGTRLTVL.

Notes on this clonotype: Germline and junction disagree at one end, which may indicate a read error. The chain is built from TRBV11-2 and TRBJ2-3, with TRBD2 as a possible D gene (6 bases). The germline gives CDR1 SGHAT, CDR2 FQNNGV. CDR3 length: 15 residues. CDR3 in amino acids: CANSFYGGGTDTQCF. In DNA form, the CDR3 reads TGTGCCAACAGCTTCTACGGGGGTGGCACAGATACACAGTGTTTT.

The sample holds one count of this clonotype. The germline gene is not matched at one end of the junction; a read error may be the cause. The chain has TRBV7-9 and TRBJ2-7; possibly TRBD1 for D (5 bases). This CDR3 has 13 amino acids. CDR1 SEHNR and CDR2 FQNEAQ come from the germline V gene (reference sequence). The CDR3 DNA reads TGTGTCAGCAGCTTAGCAGGGTCCTACGAGCAGTACTTC. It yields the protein CVSSLAGSYEQYF.